These 12 T cell receptor beta chains originate from one sample sequenced in a study of breast tumors, draining lymph nodes, adjacent tissues. TCRdb reprocessed the multiplex PCR reads via MiXCR and lists one record per CDR3 protein. The sample has around 130,000 distinct CDR3 sequences; around 21% are singletons. The lymph nodes were axillary draining lymph nodes from breast cancer patients. The sample consisted of axillary lymph node tissue. These receptors all come from a female donor with breast cancer. Some clones in this sample may be carry-over from other donors' samples.

Points on this clonotype: A read error may be the cause here, since a much bigger clone is one base away. J is TRBJ2-1 and V is TRBV28; TRBD2 matches 7 bases. Germline assignment: CDR1 MDHEN and CDR2 SYDVKM. The length of the CDR3 is 15 residues. The CDR3 loop reads CASSFAGVAYDEQFF. In DNA form, the CDR3 reads TGTGCCAGCAGTTTCGCGGGAGTAGCCTACGATGAGCAGTTCTTC.

This clonotype was seen ten or more times. J is TRBJ2-6 and V is TRBV7-3; 8 bases are a match to TRBD1. CDR3 length: 17 residues. Germline lookup yields CDR1 SGHTA and CDR2 FQGTGA. V dropped 2 bases and J dropped 2; count of bases not matched to a gene: 5. CDR3 nucleotides: TGTGCCAGCAGCTTATTGGCAGGGGGCACTGGGGCCAACGTCCTGACTTTC. Protein: CASSLLAGGTGANVLTF.

This clonotype was counted ten times or more. The chain couples TRBV20-1 to TRBJ2-2; a weak D match, TRBD1 (6 bases). The germline gives CDR1 DFQATT, CDR2 SNEGSKA (reference sequence). The V end lost 1 base, the J end lost 4 bases, and 10 bases lay between the germline ends. The CDR3 sequence is 14 residues long. DNA of the CDR3: TGCAGTGCTAGAGCGGGACACCCCACCGGGGAGCTGTTTTTT. Its protein product is CSARAGHPTGELFF.

A note on this clonotype: This may arise from a read error, as a much more abundant clone is one base away. This chain uses TRBV28 with TRBJ1-6, with D possibly TRBD1 on 5 matching bases. CDR1 MDHEN and CDR2 SYDVKM come from the germline V gene. The CDR3 is 15 residues long. The CDR3 loop reads CAGSLSNRHNSPLHF. The CDR3, as DNA: TGTGCCGGCAGTTTATCGAACAGGCATAATTCACCCCTCCACTTT.

Comments on this clonotype: A read error is possible here, since a much larger clone lies one base away. The chain is built from TRBV3-1 and TRBJ2-3, with D possibly called TRBD1 or TRBD2 (5 bases each). Trimming took 5 bases from V and 2 from J, leaving 23 bases between them. From germline, CDR1 is LGHDT and CDR2 YNNKEL (reference sequence). This CDR3 is built from 18 residues. This chain's CDR3 is CASSDNVGACGYTDTQYF. The CDR3 DNA reads TGTGCCAGCAGCGATAATGTCGGGGCTTGCGGCTACACAGATACGCAGTATTTT.

This clonotype was recorded at least ten times. The chain uses TRBV7-9 and TRBJ2-7; D is unresolved. CDR3 length: 12 amino acids. Trimming cost V 5 bases and J 4 bases, with 9 bases left between them. Germline V CDR1 and CDR2: SEHNR, FQNEAQ (reference sequence). CDR3 bases: TGTGCCAGCAGCCACGCCGGGTACGAGCAGTACTTC. It codes for CASSHAGYEQYF.

This clonotype was seen repeatedly, ten times or more. V is TRBV9 and J is TRBJ2-2, with D perhaps matching TRBD1 (6 bases). Germline CDR1 is SGDLS and CDR2 is YYNGEE. This CDR3 region has 16 residues. V dropped 0 bases and J dropped 2 bases, with 11 bases sitting between them. CDR3: CASSVGTAPNTGELFF. The CDR3 DNA reads TGTGCCAGCAGCGTAGGGACAGCTCCTAACACCGGGGAGCTGTTTTTT.

As regards this clonotype: Being one base from a much bigger clone, this may be a read error. This sequence joins TRBV9 and TRBJ2-2; the D gene is possibly TRBD1 (8 bases). CDR1 SGDLS and CDR2 YYNGEE come from the germline V gene. The CDR3 is made up of 16 amino acids. The CDR3 DNA reads as TGTGCCAGCAGCGTAGATGGACAGGGAGGGTCCGGGGAGCTGTCTTTT. It yields the protein CASSVDGQGGSGELSF.

This clonotype was counted at least ten times. The rearrangement links TRBV24-1 to TRBJ1-2, with a tentative D call TRBD1 (5 bases). CDR1 KGHDR and CDR2 SFDVKD come from the germline V gene. This CDR3 comprises 13 residues. V gave up 4 bases and J gave up 7 bases, with 12 bases separating them. CDR3 loop: CATSESRDGGYTF. As DNA, the CDR3 is TGTGCCACCAGTGAGAGCAGGGATGGTGGCTACACCTTC.

Regarding this clonotype: One junction end disagrees with the germline gene, perhaps due to a read error. The chain couples TRBV27 to TRBJ2-2; weak D call: TRBD1 (6 bases). This CDR3 region has 14 residues. The germline V gene has CDR1 MNHEY and CDR2 SMNVEV (reference sequence). CDR3 protein: CASRNTGWPGELSF. The CDR3 DNA sequence: TGTGCCAGCAGGAATACAGGGTGGCCCGGGGAGCTGTCTTTT.

DNA of the CDR3: TGTGCCACCAGTGATTCTGGCAGGGGATCGAACATTCAGTACTTC. Its protein product is CATSDSGRGSNIQYF. This chain links TRBV24-1 with TRBJ2-4; tentative D call: TRBD1 (6 bases). The CDR3 totals 15 residues. The V end was cut by 2 bases, the J end by 7 bases, with 14 bases between. Germline V gene sequence: CDR1 KGHDR, CDR2 SFDVKD.

Comments on this clonotype: A much larger clone differs by one base, so this may be a read error. It is likely a read error, because the conserved phenylalanine at the end of the CDR3 is missing. The V and J genes are TRBV6-1 and TRBJ2-2; no definite D call. The CDR3 consists of 14 residues. Trimming shortened V by 4 bases and J by 7 bases, and 13 bases separated the two germline ends. Germline values: CDR1 MNHNS, CDR2 SASEGT. The CDR3 DNA is TGTGCCAGCAGTGTCTCCCGGGTCAGCGGGGAGCTGTTTGTT. Its protein product is CASSVSRVSGELFV.